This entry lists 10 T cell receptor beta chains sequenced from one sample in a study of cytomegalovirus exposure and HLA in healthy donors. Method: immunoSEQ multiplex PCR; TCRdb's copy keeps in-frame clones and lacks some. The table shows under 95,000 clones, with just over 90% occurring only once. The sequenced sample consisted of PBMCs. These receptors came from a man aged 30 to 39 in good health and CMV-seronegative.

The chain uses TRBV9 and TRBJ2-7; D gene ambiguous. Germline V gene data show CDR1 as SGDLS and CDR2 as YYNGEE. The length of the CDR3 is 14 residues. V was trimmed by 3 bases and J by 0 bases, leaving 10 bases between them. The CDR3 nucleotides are TGTGCCAGCAGCGGGGCCTCGAACTCCTACGAGCAGTACTTC. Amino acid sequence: CASSGASNSYEQYF.

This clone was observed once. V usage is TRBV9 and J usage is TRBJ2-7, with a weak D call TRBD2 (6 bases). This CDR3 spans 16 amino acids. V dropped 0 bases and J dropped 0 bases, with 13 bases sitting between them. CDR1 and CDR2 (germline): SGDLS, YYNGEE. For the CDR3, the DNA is TGTGCCAGCAGCGTAGGTGACGGGACTTTCTCCTACGAGCAGTACTTC. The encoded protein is CASSVGDGTFSYEQYF. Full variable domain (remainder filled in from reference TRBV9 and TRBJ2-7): DSGVTQTPKHLITATGQRVTLRCSPRSGDLSVYWYQQSLDQGLQFLIQYYNGEERAKGNILERFSAQQFPDLHSELNLSSLELGDSALYFCASSVGDGTFSYEQYFGPGTRLTVT.

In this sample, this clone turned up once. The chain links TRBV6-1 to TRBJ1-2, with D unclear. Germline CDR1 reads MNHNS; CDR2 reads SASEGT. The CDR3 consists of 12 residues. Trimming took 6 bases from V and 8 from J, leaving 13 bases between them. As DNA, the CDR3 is TGTGCCAGCAGAATTTGGGAGCACGGCTACACCTTC. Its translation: CASRIWEHGYTF.

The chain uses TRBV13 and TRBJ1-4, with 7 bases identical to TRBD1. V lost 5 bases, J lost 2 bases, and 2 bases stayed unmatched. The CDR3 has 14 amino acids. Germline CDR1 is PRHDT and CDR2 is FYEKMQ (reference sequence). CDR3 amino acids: CASSATGTNEKLFF. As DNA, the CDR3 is TGTGCCAGCAGCGCGACAGGGACTAATGAAAAACTGTTTTTT. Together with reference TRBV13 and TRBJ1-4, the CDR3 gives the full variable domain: AAGVIQSPRHLIKEKRETATLKCYPIPRHDTVYWYQQGPGQDPQFLISFYEKMQSDKGSIPDRFSAQQFSDYHSELNMSSLELGDSALYFCASSATGTNEKLFFGSGTQLSVL.

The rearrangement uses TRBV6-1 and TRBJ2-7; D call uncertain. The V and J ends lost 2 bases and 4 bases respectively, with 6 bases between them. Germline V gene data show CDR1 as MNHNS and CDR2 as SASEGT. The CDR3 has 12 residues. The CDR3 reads CASSESGYEQYF. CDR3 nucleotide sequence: TGTGCCAGCAGTGAATCGGGTTACGAGCAGTACTTC.

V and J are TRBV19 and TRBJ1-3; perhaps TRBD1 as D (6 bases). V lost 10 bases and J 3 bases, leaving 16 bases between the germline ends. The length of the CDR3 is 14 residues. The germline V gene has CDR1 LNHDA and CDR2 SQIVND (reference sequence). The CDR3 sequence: CATTTGTIGNTIYF. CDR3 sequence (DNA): TGTGCCACGACCACAGGGACGATTGGAAACACCATATATTTT.

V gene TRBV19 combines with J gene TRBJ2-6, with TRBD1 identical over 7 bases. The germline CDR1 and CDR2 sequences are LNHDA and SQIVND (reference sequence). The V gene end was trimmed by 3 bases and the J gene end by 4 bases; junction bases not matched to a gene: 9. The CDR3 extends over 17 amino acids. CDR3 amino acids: CASSISRRGPGANVLTF. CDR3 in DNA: TGTGCCAGTAGTATCAGCCGAAGGGGGCCAGGGGCCAACGTCCTGACTTTC.

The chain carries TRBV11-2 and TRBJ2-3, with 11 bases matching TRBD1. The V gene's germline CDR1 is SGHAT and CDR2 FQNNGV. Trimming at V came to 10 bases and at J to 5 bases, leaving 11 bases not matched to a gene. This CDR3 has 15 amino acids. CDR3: CATSRTGGEGDTQYF. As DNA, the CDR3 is TGTGCCACCTCTAGGACAGGGGGCGAAGGAGATACGCAGTATTTT.

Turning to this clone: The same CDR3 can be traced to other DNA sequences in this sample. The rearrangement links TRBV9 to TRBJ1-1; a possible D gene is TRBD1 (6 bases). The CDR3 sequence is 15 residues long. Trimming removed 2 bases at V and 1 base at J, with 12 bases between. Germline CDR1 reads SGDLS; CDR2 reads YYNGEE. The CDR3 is CASSVADRQNTEAFF. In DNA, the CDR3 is TGTGCCAGCAGCGTGGCGGACAGACAGAACACTGAAGCTTTCTTT.

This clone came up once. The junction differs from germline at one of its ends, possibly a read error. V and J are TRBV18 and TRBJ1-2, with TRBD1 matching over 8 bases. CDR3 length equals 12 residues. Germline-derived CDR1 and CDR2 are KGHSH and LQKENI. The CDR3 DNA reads TGTGCCAGCTCTCCACAGGGGGATGGCTACACCTTC. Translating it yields CASSPQGDGYTF.